This T cell receptor beta chain is drawn from a study of CD8+ T cells in alopecia areata. Regarding treatment: oral pan-JAK inhibitor, 5-10 mg twice daily. Extraction and reverse transcription of RNA yielded cDNA as the sequencing template. Sequencing was performed with immunoSEQ multiplex PCR; in TCRdb, only in-frame clones are kept and a portion is missing. The sample includes 190,000 or so clones, about 62% of them seen just once. The CDR3 covers 16 residues. Germline V CDR1 and CDR2: MGHRA, YSYEKL. V lost 4 bases to trimming and J lost 1 base, with 14 bases between them. The V and J genes are TRBV4-1 and TRBJ2-4; no reliable D call. The material was CD4+ T cells sorted from blood, obtained at week 24, from a patient treated with tofacitinib. The source of this sequence is a human donor with alopecia areata. CDR3 protein: CASSRLDRAAKNIQYF. The CDR3 nucleotides are TGCGCCAGCAGCCGATTGGACCGTGCGGCCAAAAACATTCAGTACTTC.